These T cell receptor beta chains were read from a single sample in a study of blood T cell repertoires in COVID-19. Here immunoSEQ multiplex PCR was the method, and the copy in TCRdb shows in-frame clones only, minus some. The data contain 200,000 to 250,000 clones, 84% of them singletons. Sequencing input: PBMCs or T cells enriched from blood (not recorded which). These receptors all stem from a man in his sixties who had recovered from COVID-19. Each CDR3 is given with its conserved first and last residue. A D gene is named only where the DNA matches it firmly. Size is stated for part of the rows, as once, few or many counts, or as a class when the clone is expanded.

V gene: TRBV2; J gene: TRBJ1-1; clone size: once; D gene: .; CDR3 protein: CASGRSRPGGTEAFF; CDR3 DNA: TGTGCCAGCGGTAGAAGTAGACCCGGGGGGACTGAAGCTTTCTTT
V gene: TRBV6-2/TRBV6-3; J gene: TRBJ1-5; clone size: once; D gene: TRBD1; CDR3 protein: CASSGQGGPYSNQPQHF; CDR3 DNA: TGTGCCAGCAGCGGACAGGGGGGGCCATATAGCAATCAGCCCCAGCATTTT
V gene: TRBV7-9; J gene: TRBJ1-1; clone size: few; D gene: TRBD1; CDR3 protein: CASSKGQGNTEAFF; CDR3 DNA: TGTGCCAGCAGCAAGGGACAGGGGAACACTGAAGCTTTCTTT
V gene: TRBV6-2/TRBV6-3; J gene: TRBJ2-5; clone size: .; D gene: .; CDR3 protein: CASSYQPFPGLPRAETQYF; CDR3 DNA: TGTGCCAGCAGTTACCAACCATTTCCGGGACTCCCTCGAGCAGAGACCCAGTACTTC
V gene: TRBV3-1/TRBV3-2; J gene: TRBJ2-3; clone size: once; D gene: TRBD1; CDR3 protein: CASSQGLGQGGGTQYF; CDR3 DNA: TGTGCCAGCAGCCAAGGCCTAGGACAGGGGGGAGGTACGCAGTATTTT
V gene: TRBV7-9; J gene: TRBJ1-1; clone size: few; D gene: TRBD1; CDR3 protein: CASSLYDREAEAFF; CDR3 DNA: TGTGCCAGCAGCTTATATGACAGGGAGGCTGAAGCTTTCTTT
V gene: TRBV3-1/TRBV3-2; J gene: TRBJ1-3; clone size: .; D gene: .; CDR3 protein: CASSQGPVGPGNTIYF; CDR3 DNA: TGTGCCAGCAGCCAAGGTCCGGTGGGGCCTGGAAACACCATATATTTT
V gene: TRBV30; J gene: TRBJ1-1; clone size: .; D gene: TRBD1; CDR3 protein: CAWSLGQGDTEAFF; CDR3 DNA: TGTGCCTGGAGTTTAGGACAGGGGGACACTGAAGCTTTCTTT
V gene: TRBV15; J gene: TRBJ2-5; clone size: .; D gene: .; CDR3 protein: CATSRDRGTGWETQYF; CDR3 DNA: TGTGCCACCAGCAGAGATAGGGGAACAGGGTGGGAGACCCAGTACTTC
V gene: TRBV30; J gene: TRBJ2-7; clone size: .; D gene: TRBD1; CDR3 protein: CAWSTGQGYEQYF; CDR3 DNA: TGTGCCTGGAGTACGGGACAGGGGTACGAGCAGTACTTC
V gene: TRBV28; J gene: TRBJ2-1; clone size: .; D gene: .; CDR3 protein: CASSRHSSYNEQFF; CDR3 DNA: TGTGCCAGCAGCCGACATAGCTCCTACAATGAGCAGTTCTTC
V gene: TRBV7-2; J gene: TRBJ2-3; clone size: .; D gene: TRBD2; CDR3 protein: CASSFLAGKGDTQYF; CDR3 DNA: TGTGCCAGCAGCTTCCTAGCGGGGAAGGGAGATACGCAGTATTTT
V gene: TRBV5-6; J gene: TRBJ1-5; clone size: .; D gene: .; CDR3 protein: CASSLLGSNQPQHF; CDR3 DNA: TGTGCCAGCAGCTTGCTAGGTAGCAATCAGCCCCAGCATTTT
V gene: TRBV4-2; J gene: TRBJ1-1; clone size: .; D gene: TRBD1; CDR3 protein: CASSTGQVRTEAFF; CDR3 DNA: TGTGCCAGCAGCACGGGACAGGTTAGGACTGAAGCTTTCTTT
V gene: TRBV7-2; J gene: TRBJ2-5; clone size: .; D gene: .; CDR3 protein: CASSPQGQGRETQYF; CDR3 DNA: TGTGCCAGCAGCCCACAGGGCCAGGGCAGGGAGACCCAGTACTTC
V gene: TRBV3-1/TRBV3-2; J gene: TRBJ2-1; clone size: .; D gene: TRBD2; CDR3 protein: CASSQALASGGSSYNEQFF; CDR3 DNA: TGTGCCAGCAGCCAAGCCCTTGCTAGCGGGGGCTCGTCCTACAATGAGCAGTTCTTC
V gene: TRBV5-1; J gene: TRBJ2-7; clone size: .; D gene: .; CDR3 protein: CASSLSGISYEQYF; CDR3 DNA: TGCGCCAGCAGCTTATCGGGAATTTCCTACGAGCAGTACTTC
V gene: TRBV19; J gene: TRBJ1-2; clone size: .; D gene: .; CDR3 protein: CASTIDTFSYGYTF; CDR3 DNA: TGTGCCAGTACCATAGACACCTTTAGCTATGGCTACACCTTC
V gene: TRBV18; J gene: TRBJ1-1; clone size: .; D gene: .; CDR3 protein: CASSPWGVGGTEAFF; CDR3 DNA: TGTGCCAGCTCACCATGGGGGGTAGGTGGCACTGAAGCTTTCTTT
V gene: TRBV10-3; J gene: TRBJ2-6; clone size: .; D gene: .; CDR3 protein: CATPGAGANVLTF; CDR3 DNA: TGTGCCACCCCAGGGGCTGGGGCCAACGTCCTGACTTTC
V gene: TRBV12-3/TRBV12-4; J gene: TRBJ2-7; clone size: once; D gene: .; CDR3 protein: CASSPYVYEQYF; CDR3 DNA: TGTGCCAGCAGTCCCTACGTGTACGAGCAGTACTTC
V gene: TRBV12-2; J gene: TRBJ2-3; clone size: .; D gene: .; CDR3 protein: CASRPRTSSTDTQYF; CDR3 DNA: TGTGCAAGTCGCCCGAGGACTAGCAGCACAGATACGCAGTATTTT
V gene: TRBV2; J gene: TRBJ2-7; clone size: .; D gene: TRBD2; CDR3 protein: CASSEGVAIAGPPYEQYF; CDR3 DNA: TGTGCCAGCAGTGAAGGCGTCGCTATAGCGGGGCCCCCCTACGAGCAGTACTTC
V gene: TRBV7-9; J gene: TRBJ1-2; clone size: .; D gene: .; CDR3 protein: CASSARGGGNYGYTF; CDR3 DNA: TGTGCCAGCAGCGCCAGGGGAGGGGGTAACTATGGCTACACCTTC
V gene: TRBV5-4; J gene: TRBJ2-4; clone size: .; D gene: TRBD1; CDR3 protein: CASSSSTDRAKNIQYF; CDR3 DNA: TGTGCCAGCAGCTCGAGTACGGACAGGGCCAAAAACATTCAGTACTTC
V gene: TRBV7-2; J gene: TRBJ2-7; clone size: .; D gene: TRBD2; CDR3 protein: CASSFSLAVNEQYF; CDR3 DNA: TGTGCCAGCAGCTTCTCACTAGCGGTGAACGAGCAGTACTTC
V gene: TRBV27; J gene: TRBJ1-2; clone size: .; D gene: TRBD1; CDR3 protein: CASSLRQGGNYGYTF; CDR3 DNA: TGTGCCAGCAGTTTAAGACAGGGGGGTAACTATGGCTACACCTTC
V gene: TRBV5-6; J gene: TRBJ1-5; clone size: once; D gene: .; CDR3 protein: CASSFGGAYGNQPQHF; CDR3 DNA: TGTGCCAGCAGCTTTGGGGGGGCCTATGGCAATCAGCCCCAGCATTTT
V gene: TRBV11-3; J gene: TRBJ1-1; clone size: once; D gene: .; CDR3 protein: CASSLAGANTEAFF; CDR3 DNA: TGTGCCAGCAGCTTAGCAGGGGCGAACACTGAAGCTTTCTTT
V gene: TRBV7-2; J gene: TRBJ1-6; clone size: .; D gene: TRBD1; CDR3 protein: CASSLQQGANNSPLHF; CDR3 DNA: TGTGCCAGCAGCTTACAACAGGGGGCGAATAATTCACCCCTCCACTTT
V gene: TRBV5-6; J gene: TRBJ1-2; clone size: .; D gene: TRBD1; CDR3 protein: CASSSQTSGGRDGYTF; CDR3 DNA: TGTGCCAGCAGCTCACAAACTTCAGGGGGCAGAGATGGCTACACCTTC
V gene: TRBV5-1; J gene: TRBJ1-1; clone size: .; D gene: TRBD1; CDR3 protein: CASSGQGGTEAFF; CDR3 DNA: TGCGCCAGCAGCGGACAGGGGGGCACTGAAGCTTTCTTT
V gene: TRBV27; J gene: TRBJ2-4; clone size: many; D gene: .; CDR3 protein: CASSPWTEQGIQYF; CDR3 DNA: TGTGCCAGCAGTCCCTGGACAGAGCAGGGCATTCAGTACTTC
V gene: TRBV5-8; J gene: TRBJ1-1; clone size: .; D gene: .; CDR3 protein: CASSPRPRTSGEAFF; CDR3 DNA: TGTGCCAGCAGCCCTCGGCCCCGCACATCGGGTGAAGCTTTCTTT
V gene: TRBV12-3/TRBV12-4; J gene: TRBJ1-1; clone size: .; D gene: .; CDR3 protein: CASSSRTSGKAFF; CDR3 DNA: TGTGCCAGCAGTTCACGGACGTCGGGGAAAGCTTTCTTT
V gene: TRBV25-1; J gene: TRBJ1-5; clone size: .; D gene: .; CDR3 protein: CASSEPSGPQHF; CDR3 DNA: TGTGCCAGCAGTGAACCTTCGGGGCCCCAGCATTTT
V gene: TRBV7-9; J gene: TRBJ2-1; clone size: .; D gene: .; CDR3 protein: CASSLALTAYNEQFF; CDR3 DNA: TGTGCCAGCAGCTTAGCTCTCACAGCTTACAATGAGCAGTTCTTC
V gene: TRBV6-1; J gene: TRBJ2-2; clone size: few; D gene: .; CDR3 protein: CASSDRGVGTGELFF; CDR3 DNA: TGTGCCAGCAGTGACAGGGGGGTCGGCACCGGGGAGCTGTTTTTT
V gene: TRBV9; J gene: TRBJ1-5; clone size: .; D gene: .; CDR3 protein: CASSRTALNQPQHF; CDR3 DNA: TGTGCCAGCAGCCGGACAGCCCTCAATCAGCCCCAGCATTTT
V gene: TRBV19; J gene: TRBJ2-4; clone size: few; D gene: TRBD1; CDR3 protein: CASSRDRENIQYF; CDR3 DNA: TGTGCCAGTAGTAGGGACAGGGAAAACATTCAGTACTTC
V gene: TRBV24-1; J gene: TRBJ2-7; clone size: .; D gene: TRBD1; CDR3 protein: CATSKTGEEQYF; CDR3 DNA: TGTGCCACCAGCAAAACAGGGGAAGAGCAGTACTTC
V gene: TRBV12-5; J gene: TRBJ2-3; clone size: .; D gene: .; CDR3 protein: CASGRRGGIDTDTQYF; CDR3 DNA: TGTGCTAGTGGCCGGAGGGGGGGGATTGACACAGATACGCAGTATTTT
V gene: TRBV30; J gene: TRBJ2-3; clone size: .; D gene: TRBD2; CDR3 protein: CAWSPGLAGGTDTQYF; CDR3 DNA: TGTGCCTGGAGCCCTGGACTAGCGGGGGGTACAGATACGCAGTATTTT
V gene: TRBV5-4; J gene: TRBJ2-3; clone size: once; D gene: .; CDR3 protein: CASSLGGFLARTDTQYF; CDR3 DNA: TGTGCCAGCAGCTTAGGAGGATTCCTAGCCCGAACAGATACGCAGTATTTT
V gene: TRBV19; J gene: TRBJ2-2; clone size: few; D gene: .; CDR3 protein: CASSMWSTGELFF; CDR3 DNA: TGTGCCAGTAGTATGTGGAGCACCGGGGAGCTGTTTTTT
V gene: TRBV6-5; J gene: TRBJ1-2; clone size: .; D gene: .; CDR3 protein: CASSAGVGYTF; CDR3 DNA: TGTGCCAGCTCCGCAGGGGTTGGCTACACCTTC
V gene: TRBV3-1/TRBV3-2; J gene: TRBJ1-4; clone size: .; D gene: .; CDR3 protein: CASSQVRGASEKLFF; CDR3 DNA: TGTGCCAGCAGCCAAGTACGGGGGGCGTCTGAAAAACTGTTTTTT
V gene: TRBV5-1; J gene: TRBJ1-2; clone size: .; D gene: TRBD1; CDR3 protein: CASSSDRVMDGYTF; CDR3 DNA: TGCGCCAGCAGCTCAGACAGGGTGATGGATGGCTACACCTTC
V gene: TRBV7-9; J gene: TRBJ1-4; clone size: .; D gene: .; CDR3 protein: CASSPWLLSNEKLFF; CDR3 DNA: TGTGCCAGCAGCCCCTGGCTGCTTTCTAATGAAAAACTGTTTTTT
V gene: TRBV12-3/TRBV12-4; J gene: TRBJ1-1; clone size: few; D gene: TRBD1; CDR3 protein: CASISGGWAEAFF; CDR3 DNA: TGTGCCAGCATCTCAGGGGGCTGGGCTGAAGCTTTCTTT
V gene: TRBV11-1; J gene: TRBJ2-5; clone size: .; D gene: TRBD1; CDR3 protein: CASSPTGAGGETQYF; CDR3 DNA: TGTGCCAGCAGCCCGACAGGGGCCGGTGGGGAGACCCAGTACTTC
V gene: TRBV4-3; J gene: TRBJ2-2; clone size: .; D gene: .; CDR3 protein: CASSQDPSNTGELFF; CDR3 DNA: TGCGCCAGCAGCCAAGACCCTTCGAACACCGGGGAGCTGTTTTTT
V gene: TRBV7-2; J gene: TRBJ1-6; clone size: .; D gene: .; CDR3 protein: CASSAGGVVNSPLHF; CDR3 DNA: TGTGCCAGCAGCGCGGGAGGGGTGGTTAATTCACCCCTCCACTTT
V gene: TRBV6-5; J gene: TRBJ2-2; clone size: .; D gene: TRBD2; CDR3 protein: CASIGGGANTGELFF; CDR3 DNA: TGTGCCAGCATCGGCGGGGGGGCGAACACCGGGGAGCTGTTTTTT